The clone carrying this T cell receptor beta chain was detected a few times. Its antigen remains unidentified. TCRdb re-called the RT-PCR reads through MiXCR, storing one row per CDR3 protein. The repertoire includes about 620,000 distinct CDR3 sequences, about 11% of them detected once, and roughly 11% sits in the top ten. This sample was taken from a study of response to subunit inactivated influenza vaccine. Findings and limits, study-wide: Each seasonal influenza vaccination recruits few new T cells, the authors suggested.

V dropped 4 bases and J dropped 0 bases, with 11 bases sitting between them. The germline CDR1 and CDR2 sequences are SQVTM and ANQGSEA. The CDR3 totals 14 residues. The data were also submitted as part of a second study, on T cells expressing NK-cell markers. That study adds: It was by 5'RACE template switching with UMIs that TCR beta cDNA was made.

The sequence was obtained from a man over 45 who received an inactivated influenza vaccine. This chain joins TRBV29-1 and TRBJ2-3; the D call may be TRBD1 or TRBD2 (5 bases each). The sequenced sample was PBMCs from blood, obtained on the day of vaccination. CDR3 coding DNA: TGCAGCGTTGTCTCCGGGGCCAGCACAGATACGCAGTATTTT. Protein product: CSVVSGASTDTQYF.